The entry that follows covers one T cell receptor (beta chain) sequence. The sample is drawn from a study of blood T cell repertoires in COVID-19. Clones were read by immunoSEQ multiplex PCR, and TCRdb kept only the in-frame ones, dropping some. This sample yields 230,000 or so clones, of which approximately 83% are seen a single time; approximately 4.8% belongs to the top ten. Trimming removed 1 base at V and 0 bases at J, with 16 bases between. CDR1 SGHTA and CDR2 FQGNSA come from the germline V gene. The CDR3 contains 19 residues. This TCR derives from a man between 50 and 59 years old with active or convalescent COVID-19. The gene calls are TRBV7-2 and TRBJ1-6; D gene unclear. The specimen sequenced was peripheral blood. The CDR3 bases are TGTGCCAGCAGCTTAGGAGACATACTTTTGAGCTCCTATAATTCACCCCTCCACTTT. Its translation is CASSLGDILLSSYNSPLHF.